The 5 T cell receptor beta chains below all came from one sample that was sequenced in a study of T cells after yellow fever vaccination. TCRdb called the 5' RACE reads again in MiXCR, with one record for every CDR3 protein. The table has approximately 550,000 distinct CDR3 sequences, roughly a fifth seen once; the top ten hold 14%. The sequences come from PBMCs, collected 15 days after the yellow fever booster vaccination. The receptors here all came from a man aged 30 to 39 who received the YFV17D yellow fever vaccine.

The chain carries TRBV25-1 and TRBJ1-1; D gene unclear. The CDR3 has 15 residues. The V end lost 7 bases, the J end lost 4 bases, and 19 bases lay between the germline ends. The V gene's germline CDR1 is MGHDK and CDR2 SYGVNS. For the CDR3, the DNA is TGTGCCAGCATTAACGATCGGATGGTTGTCACTGAAGCTTTCTTT. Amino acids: CASINDRMVVTEAFF.

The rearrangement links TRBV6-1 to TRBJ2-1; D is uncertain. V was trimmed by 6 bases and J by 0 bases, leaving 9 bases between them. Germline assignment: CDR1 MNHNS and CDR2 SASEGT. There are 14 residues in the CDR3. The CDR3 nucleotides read TGTGCCAGCAGACCACTTAGCTCCTACAATGAGCAGTTCTTC. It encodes CASRPLSSYNEQFF.

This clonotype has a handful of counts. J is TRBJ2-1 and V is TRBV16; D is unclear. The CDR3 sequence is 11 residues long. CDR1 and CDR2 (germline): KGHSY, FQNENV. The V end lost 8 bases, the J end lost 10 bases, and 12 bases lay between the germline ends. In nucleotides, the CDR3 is TGTGCCAGCGGGCAAGTATACGAGCAGTTCTTC. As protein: CASGQVYEQFF.

The CDR3 bases are TGTGCCAGCAGCGGGGTCGCCTACGAGCAGTACTTC. Residues: CASSGVAYEQYF. The rearrangement links TRBV27 to TRBJ2-7; tentatively, D is TRBD2 (5 bases). V was clipped by 6 bases and J by 2 bases, with 8 bases between them. The CDR3 is made up of 12 amino acids. Germline lookup yields CDR1 MNHEY and CDR2 SMNVEV (reference sequence).

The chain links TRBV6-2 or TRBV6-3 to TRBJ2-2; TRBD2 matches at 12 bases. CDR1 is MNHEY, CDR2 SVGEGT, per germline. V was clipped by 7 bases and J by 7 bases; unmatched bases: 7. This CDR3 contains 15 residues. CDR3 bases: TGTGCCAGCAAGGGGACTAGCGGGTCCCTCGGGGAGCTGTTTTTT. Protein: CASKGTSGSLGELFF.